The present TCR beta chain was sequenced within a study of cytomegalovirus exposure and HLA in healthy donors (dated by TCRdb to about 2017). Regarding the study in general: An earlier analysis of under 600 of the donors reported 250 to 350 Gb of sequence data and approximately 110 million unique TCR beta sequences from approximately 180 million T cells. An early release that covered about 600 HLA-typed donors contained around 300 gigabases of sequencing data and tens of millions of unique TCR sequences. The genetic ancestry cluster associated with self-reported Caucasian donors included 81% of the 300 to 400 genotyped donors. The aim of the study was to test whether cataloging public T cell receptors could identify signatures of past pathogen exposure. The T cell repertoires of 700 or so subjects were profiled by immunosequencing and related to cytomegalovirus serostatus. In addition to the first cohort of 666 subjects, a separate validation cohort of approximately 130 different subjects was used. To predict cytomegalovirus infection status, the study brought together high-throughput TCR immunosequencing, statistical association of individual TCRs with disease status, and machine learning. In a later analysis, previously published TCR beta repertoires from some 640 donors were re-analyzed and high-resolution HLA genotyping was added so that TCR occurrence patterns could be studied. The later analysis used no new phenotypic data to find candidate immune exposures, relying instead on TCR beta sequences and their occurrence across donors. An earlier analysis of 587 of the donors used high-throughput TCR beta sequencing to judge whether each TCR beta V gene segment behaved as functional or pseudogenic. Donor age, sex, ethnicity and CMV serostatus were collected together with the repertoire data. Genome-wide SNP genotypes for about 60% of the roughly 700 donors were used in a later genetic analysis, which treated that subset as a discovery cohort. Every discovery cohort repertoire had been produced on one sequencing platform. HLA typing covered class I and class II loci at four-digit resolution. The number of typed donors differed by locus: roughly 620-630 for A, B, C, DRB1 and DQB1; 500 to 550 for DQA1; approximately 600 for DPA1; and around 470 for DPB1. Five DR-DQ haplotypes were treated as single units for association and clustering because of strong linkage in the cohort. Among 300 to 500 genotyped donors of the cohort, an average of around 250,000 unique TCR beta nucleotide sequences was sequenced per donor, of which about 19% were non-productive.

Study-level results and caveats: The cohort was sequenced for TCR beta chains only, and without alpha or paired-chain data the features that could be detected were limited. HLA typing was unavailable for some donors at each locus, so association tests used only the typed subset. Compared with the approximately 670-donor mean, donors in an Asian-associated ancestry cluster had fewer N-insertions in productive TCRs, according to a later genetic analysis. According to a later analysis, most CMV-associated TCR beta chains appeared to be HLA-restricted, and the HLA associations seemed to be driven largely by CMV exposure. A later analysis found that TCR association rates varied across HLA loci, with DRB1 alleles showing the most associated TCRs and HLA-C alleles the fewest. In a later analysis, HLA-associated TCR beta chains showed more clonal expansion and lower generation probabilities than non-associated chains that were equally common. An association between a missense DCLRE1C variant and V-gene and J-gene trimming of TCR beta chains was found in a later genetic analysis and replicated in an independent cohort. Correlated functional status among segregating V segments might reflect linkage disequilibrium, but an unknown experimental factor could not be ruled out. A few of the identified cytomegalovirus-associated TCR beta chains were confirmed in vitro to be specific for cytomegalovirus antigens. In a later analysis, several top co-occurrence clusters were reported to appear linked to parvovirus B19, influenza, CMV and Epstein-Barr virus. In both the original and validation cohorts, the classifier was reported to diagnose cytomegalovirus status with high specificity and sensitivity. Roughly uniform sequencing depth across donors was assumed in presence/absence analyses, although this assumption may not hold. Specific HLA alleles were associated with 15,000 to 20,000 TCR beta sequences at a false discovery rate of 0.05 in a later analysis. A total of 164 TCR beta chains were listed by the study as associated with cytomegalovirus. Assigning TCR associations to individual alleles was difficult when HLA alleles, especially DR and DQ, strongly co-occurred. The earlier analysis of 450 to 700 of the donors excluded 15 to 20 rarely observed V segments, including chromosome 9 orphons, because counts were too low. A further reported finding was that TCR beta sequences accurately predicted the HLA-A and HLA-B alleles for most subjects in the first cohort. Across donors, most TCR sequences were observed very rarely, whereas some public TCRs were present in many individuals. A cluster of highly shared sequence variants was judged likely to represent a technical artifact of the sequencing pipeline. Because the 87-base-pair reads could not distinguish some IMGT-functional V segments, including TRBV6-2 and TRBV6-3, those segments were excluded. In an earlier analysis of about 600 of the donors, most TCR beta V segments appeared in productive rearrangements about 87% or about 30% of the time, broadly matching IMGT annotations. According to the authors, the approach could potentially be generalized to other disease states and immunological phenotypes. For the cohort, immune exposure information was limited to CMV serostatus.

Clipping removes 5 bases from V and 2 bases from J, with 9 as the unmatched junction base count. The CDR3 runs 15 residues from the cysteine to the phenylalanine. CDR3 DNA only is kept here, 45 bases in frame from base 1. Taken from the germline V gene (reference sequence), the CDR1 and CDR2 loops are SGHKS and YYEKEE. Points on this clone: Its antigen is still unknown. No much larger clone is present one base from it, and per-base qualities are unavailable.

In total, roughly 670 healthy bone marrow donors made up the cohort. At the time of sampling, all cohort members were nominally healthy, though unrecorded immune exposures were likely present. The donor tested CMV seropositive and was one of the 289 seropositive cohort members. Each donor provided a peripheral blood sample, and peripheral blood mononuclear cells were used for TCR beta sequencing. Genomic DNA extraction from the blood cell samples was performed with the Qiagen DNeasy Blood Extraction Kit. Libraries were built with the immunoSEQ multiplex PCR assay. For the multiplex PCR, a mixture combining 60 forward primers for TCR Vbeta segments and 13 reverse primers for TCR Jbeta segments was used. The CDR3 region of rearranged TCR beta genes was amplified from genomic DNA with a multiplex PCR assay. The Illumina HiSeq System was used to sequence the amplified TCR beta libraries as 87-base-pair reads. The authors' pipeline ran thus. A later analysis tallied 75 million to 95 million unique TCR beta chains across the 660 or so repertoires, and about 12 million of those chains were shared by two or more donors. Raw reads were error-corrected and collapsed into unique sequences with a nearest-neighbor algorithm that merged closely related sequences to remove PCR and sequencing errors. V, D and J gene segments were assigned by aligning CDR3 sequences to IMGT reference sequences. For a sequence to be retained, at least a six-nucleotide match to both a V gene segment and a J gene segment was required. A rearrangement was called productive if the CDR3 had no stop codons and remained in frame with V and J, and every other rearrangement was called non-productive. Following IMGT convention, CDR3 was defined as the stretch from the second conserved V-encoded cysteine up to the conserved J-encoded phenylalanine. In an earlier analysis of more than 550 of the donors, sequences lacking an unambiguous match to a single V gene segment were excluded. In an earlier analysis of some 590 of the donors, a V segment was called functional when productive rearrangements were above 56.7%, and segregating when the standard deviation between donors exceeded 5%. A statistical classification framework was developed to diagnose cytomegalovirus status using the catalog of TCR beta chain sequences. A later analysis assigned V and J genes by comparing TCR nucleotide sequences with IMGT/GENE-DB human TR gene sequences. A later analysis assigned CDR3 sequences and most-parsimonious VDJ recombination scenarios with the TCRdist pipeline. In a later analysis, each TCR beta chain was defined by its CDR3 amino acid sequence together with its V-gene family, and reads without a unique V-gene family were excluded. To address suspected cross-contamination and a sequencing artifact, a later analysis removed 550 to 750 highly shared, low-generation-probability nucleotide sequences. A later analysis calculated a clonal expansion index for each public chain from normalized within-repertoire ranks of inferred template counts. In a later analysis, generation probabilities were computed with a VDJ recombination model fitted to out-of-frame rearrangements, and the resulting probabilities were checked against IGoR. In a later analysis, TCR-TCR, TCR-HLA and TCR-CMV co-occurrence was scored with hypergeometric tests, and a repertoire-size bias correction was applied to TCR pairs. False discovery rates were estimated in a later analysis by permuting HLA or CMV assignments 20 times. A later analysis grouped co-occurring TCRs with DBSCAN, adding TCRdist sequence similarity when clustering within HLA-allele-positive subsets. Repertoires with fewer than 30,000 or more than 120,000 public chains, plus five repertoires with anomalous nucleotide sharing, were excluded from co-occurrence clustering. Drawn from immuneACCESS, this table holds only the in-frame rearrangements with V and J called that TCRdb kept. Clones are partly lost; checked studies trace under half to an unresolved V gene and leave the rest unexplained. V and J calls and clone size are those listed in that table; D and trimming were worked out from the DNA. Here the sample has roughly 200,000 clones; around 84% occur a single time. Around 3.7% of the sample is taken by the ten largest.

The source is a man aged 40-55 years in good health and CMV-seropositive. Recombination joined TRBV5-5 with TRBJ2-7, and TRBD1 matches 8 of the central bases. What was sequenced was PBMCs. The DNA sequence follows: TGTGCCAGCAGTTTAGGGCGGGGACAGGCCTACGAGCAGTACTTC. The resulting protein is CASSLGRGQAYEQYF.